These T cell receptor beta chains were read from a single sample in a study of blood T cell repertoires in COVID-19. Method: immunoSEQ multiplex PCR; TCRdb's copy keeps in-frame clones and lacks some. The data show fewer than 350,000 clones, roughly 85% seen once. The sequenced material came from PBMCs or T cells enriched from blood (not recorded which). These receptors all stem from a woman in her forties or fifties who had recovered from COVID-19. CDR3s include the opening cysteine and the closing phenylalanine or tryptophan. A D gene is named only where the DNA matches it firmly. Some rows have no size entry. The others give once, few or many, or a class for an expanded clone.

>TRBJ2-1|NA|NA|TRBV9
CASSALGEGRNEQFF
TGTGCCAGCAGCGCACTCGGCGAGGGCCGCAATGAGCAGTTCTTC
>TRBJ2-7|NA|NA|TRBV2
CASYLRASALGEQYF
TGTGCCAGCTACCTCCGCGCTAGCGCCTTGGGGGAGCAGTACTTC
>TRBJ1-1|NA|NA|TRBV15
CATSSPGSGTEAFF
TGTGCCACCAGCAGCCCTGGTTCGGGGACTGAAGCTTTCTTT
>TRBJ1-2|NA|TRBD1|TRBV19
CASSQIGTGGGYTF
TGTGCCAGTAGCCAAATCGGGACAGGGGGTGGCTACACCTTC
>TRBJ1-4|NA|NA|TRBV14
CASSQDIYGEKLFF
TGTGCCAGCAGCCAAGACATCTACGGTGAAAAACTGTTTTTT
>TRBJ2-7|NA|TRBD2|TRBV13
CASSSRLAVLYEQYF
TGTGCCAGCAGCTCCCGACTAGCGGTGCTTTACGAGCAGTACTTC
>TRBJ2-1|NA|NA|TRBV7-4
CASSFFWGLPKYNEQFF
TGTGCCAGCAGCTTTTTTTGGGGACTGCCCAAATACAATGAGCAGTTCTTC
>TRBJ2-5|NA|NA|TRBV2
CASSHNSKETQYF
TGTGCCAGCAGTCATAATAGTAAAGAGACCCAGTACTTC
>TRBJ2-2|NA|NA|TRBV7-6
CASSLDVAGELFF
TGTGCCAGCAGCTTAGATGTAGCGGGGGAGCTGTTTTTT
>TRBJ1-1|NA|TRBD1|TRBV6-5
CASRPPGQGVTEAFF
TGTGCCAGCAGGCCCCCGGGACAGGGGGTAACTGAAGCTTTCTTT
>TRBJ1-1|NA|NA|TRBV28
CASRSTEAFF
TGTGCCAGCAGGAGCACTGAAGCTTTCTTT
>TRBJ2-1|NA|NA|TRBV6-5
CASRILSSYNEQFF
TGTGCCAGCAGGATACTAAGCTCCTACAATGAGCAGTTCTTC
>TRBJ1-3|few|TRBD1|TRBV6-5
CASSPTGGRNTIYF
TGTGCCAGCAGTCCGACAGGGGGAAGAAACACCATATATTTT
>TRBJ2-7|NA|TRBD2|TRBV12-3/TRBV12-4
CASRVSGGYEQYF
TGTGCCAGCAGGGTTAGCGGGGGCTACGAGCAGTACTTC
>TRBJ2-7|NA|NA|TRBV11-2
CASSPLKGGHEQYF
TGTGCCAGCAGCCCATTAAAGGGAGGCCACGAGCAGTACTTC
>TRBJ2-5|NA|TRBD1|TRBV5-6
CASSWDSQETQYF
TGTGCCAGCAGCTGGGACAGCCAAGAGACCCAGTACTTC
>TRBJ2-2|NA|NA|TRBV5-1
CASSLASGGAGELFF
TGCGCCAGCAGCTTGGCCTCCGGAGGGGCCGGGGAGCTGTTTTTT
>TRBJ1-3|once|NA|TRBV2
CASRETVISGNTIYF
TGTGCCAGCAGAGAAACAGTGATCTCTGGAAACACCATATATTTT
>TRBJ2-7|NA|NA|TRBV28
CASSLSGEQYF
TGTGCCAGCAGTTTGTCCGGGGAGCAGTACTTC
>TRBJ1-2|NA|NA|TRBV30
CAWSTTTVSYGYTF
TGTGCCTGGAGTACAACGACAGTTTCCTATGGCTACACCTTC
>TRBJ2-5|many|NA|TRBV7-2
CASSPRLVSAQETQYF
TGTGCCAGCAGCCCCCGACTAGTGTCTGCTCAAGAGACCCAGTACTTC
>TRBJ1-1|NA|NA|TRBV29-1
CSVMTRVADTEAFF
TGCAGCGTTATGACCAGGGTAGCGGACACTGAAGCTTTCTTT
>TRBJ2-5|NA|TRBD1|TRBV11-3
CASSLGRQGAGETQYF
TGTGCCAGCAGCTTAGGTAGACAGGGGGCCGGAGAGACCCAGTACTTC
>TRBJ1-4|NA|TRBD1|TRBV6-2/TRBV6-3
CASSSAGTGDEKLFF
TGTGCCAGCAGTTCCGCCGGGACAGGGGATGAAAAACTGTTTTTT
>TRBJ1-1|NA|NA|TRBV3-1/TRBV3-2
CASSQGAGFGEAFF
TGTGCCAGCAGCCAAGGGGCAGGGTTCGGTGAAGCTTTCTTT
>TRBJ1-1|few|NA|TRBV19
CATKFGTEAFF
TGTGCCACAAAATTCGGTACTGAAGCTTTCTTT
>TRBJ1-4|NA|NA|TRBV10-3
CAISAGGGKLFF
TGTGCCATCAGTGCTGGTGGAGGAAAACTGTTTTTT
>TRBJ1-1|NA|NA|TRBV19
CASSRGRGIGAFF
TGTGCCAGTAGTAGAGGGAGGGGGATAGGAGCTTTCTTT
>TRBJ1-1|NA|NA|TRBV5-4
CASSLAGNTEAFF
TGTGCCAGCAGCTTGGCAGGAAACACTGAAGCTTTCTTT
>TRBJ1-1|once|NA|TRBV30
CAWSGGGGRTEAFF
TGTGCCTGGAGTGGGGGTGGGGGCAGGACTGAAGCTTTCTTT
>TRBJ1-1|NA|TRBD1|TRBV2
CAGNRGRNTEAFF
TGTGCCGGAAACAGGGGGCGAAACACTGAAGCTTTCTTT
>TRBJ2-1|NA|TRBD1|TRBV2
CASSEEGQIYNEQFF
TGTGCCAGCAGTGAAGAGGGACAGATCTACAATGAGCAGTTCTTC
>TRBJ1-1|NA|TRBD1|TRBV24-1
CATSDHGTGNTEAFF
TGTGCCACCAGTGATCACGGGACAGGTAACACTGAAGCTTTCTTT
>TRBJ1-1|NA|TRBD1|TRBV4-1
CASSQDWTGSGTEAFF
TGCGCCAGCAGCCAAGACTGGACAGGGTCAGGCACTGAAGCTTTCTTT